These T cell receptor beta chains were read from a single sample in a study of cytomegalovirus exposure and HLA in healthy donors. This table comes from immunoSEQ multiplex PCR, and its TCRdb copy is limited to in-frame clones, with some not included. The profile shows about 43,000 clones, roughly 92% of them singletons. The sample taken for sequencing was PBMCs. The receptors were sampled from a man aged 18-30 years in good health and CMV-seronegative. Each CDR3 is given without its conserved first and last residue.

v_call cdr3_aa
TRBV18 ASSPRGGNQPQH
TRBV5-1 ASSWTGFVRAGANVLT
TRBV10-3 AISESIGRRGKTQY
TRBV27 ASRGLADYNEQF
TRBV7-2 ASSLGSTGGFYGYT
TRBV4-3 ASSHYQLAGGRTDTQY
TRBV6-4 ASSDAGFGYNEQF
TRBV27 ASRRDYQVNEQF
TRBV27 ASSVRDRSTDTQY
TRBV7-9 ASRFLADTYNEQF
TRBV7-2 ASSLWTSGGSSTDTQY
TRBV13 ASSKPGQGMGEQY
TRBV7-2 ASSYRDAGYGYT
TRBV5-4 ASSPFESSGNTIY
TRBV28 ASSLAGGSRETQY
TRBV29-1 SVGGSAGGANVLT
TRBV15 ATRRGQGVYNEQF
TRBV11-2 ASSLVGTSSTDTQY
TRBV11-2 ASSALTSAFNNEQF
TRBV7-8 ASSLVGGEGYT
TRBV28 ASSFPGSFTDTQY
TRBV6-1 ASRRQGGAF
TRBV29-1 SVMVTTNEQF
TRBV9 ASSVEGGANNEQF
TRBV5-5 ASSFTGTSGMGELF
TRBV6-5 ASTNMGDNYGYT
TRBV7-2 ASSLYEVEQY